This is a list of T cell receptor beta chains from one sample in a study of siplizumab effects on memory and regulatory T cells. The method was immunoSEQ multiplex PCR; TCRdb's version includes in-frame clones alone and lacks a portion of them. The sample yields tens of thousands of clones, approximately 97% seen once. The sample consisted of naive CD8+ T cells sorted from blood. The receptors stem from a human donor in good health. Both conserved end residues are part of each CDR3. A D gene is named only where the DNA matches it firmly. The size field is filled for only some rows; it gives once, few, many or a size class.

D gene: NA
V gene: TRBV6-1
J gene: TRBJ2-7
clone size: NA
CDR3 length: 15
CDR3 protein: CASSAPEAGPYEQYF
CDR3 DNA: TGTGCCAGCAGTGCGCCCGAGGCCGGACCCTACGAGCAGTACTTC

D gene: NA
V gene: TRBV9
J gene: TRBJ2-1
clone size: NA
CDR3 length: 15
CDR3 protein: CASSVDRSLGNEQFF
CDR3 DNA: TGTGCCAGCAGCGTCGACAGGTCCCTTGGGAATGAGCAGTTCTTC

D gene: NA
V gene: TRBV28
J gene: TRBJ1-4
clone size: NA
CDR3 length: 17
CDR3 protein: CASSPGTGRATNEKLFF
CDR3 DNA: TGTGCCAGCAGCCCCGGAACAGGGCGAGCAACTAATGAAAAACTGTTTTTT

D gene: TRBD2
V gene: TRBV5-1
J gene: TRBJ2-3
clone size: NA
CDR3 length: 14
CDR3 protein: CASRLAGASDTQYF
CDR3 DNA: TGCGCCAGCCGACTAGCGGGGGCCTCCGATACGCAGTATTTT

D gene: NA
V gene: TRBV21-1
J gene: TRBJ1-1
clone size: NA
CDR3 length: 14
CDR3 protein: CASSKPYRGSEAFF
CDR3 DNA: TGTGCCAGCAGCAAGCCGTACAGGGGCTCTGAAGCTTTCTTT

D gene: NA
V gene: TRBV7-9
J gene: TRBJ1-4
clone size: NA
CDR3 length: 15
CDR3 protein: CASSSYSVNGEKLFF
CDR3 DNA: TGTGCCAGCAGCTCCTACTCGGTGAATGGGGAAAAACTGTTTTTT

D gene: NA
V gene: TRBV7-9
J gene: TRBJ2-1
clone size: few
CDR3 length: 10
CDR3 protein: CASSFNEQFF
CDR3 DNA: TGTGCCAGCAGCTTTAATGAGCAGTTCTTC

D gene: NA
V gene: TRBV19
J gene: TRBJ2-5
clone size: once
CDR3 length: 14
CDR3 protein: CASSPGPRGETQYF
CDR3 DNA: TGTGCCAGTAGTCCCGGACCACGAGGGGAGACCCAGTACTTC

D gene: TRBD2
V gene: TRBV2
J gene: TRBJ2-7
clone size: once
CDR3 length: 16
CDR3 protein: CASSEGLAAISYEQYF
CDR3 DNA: TGTGCCAGCAGTGAAGGACTAGCGGCGATCTCCTACGAGCAGTACTTC

D gene: NA
V gene: TRBV27
J gene: TRBJ2-1
clone size: NA
CDR3 length: 15
CDR3 protein: CASTQGGFSYNEQFF
CDR3 DNA: TGTGCCAGCACTCAAGGGGGGTTTTCCTACAATGAGCAGTTCTTC

D gene: NA
V gene: TRBV29-1
J gene: TRBJ2-5
clone size: NA
CDR3 length: 13
CDR3 protein: CSVETVYQETQYF
CDR3 DNA: TGCAGCGTTGAGACGGTGTACCAAGAGACCCAGTACTTC

D gene: NA
V gene: TRBV27
J gene: TRBJ2-3
clone size: NA
CDR3 length: 17
CDR3 protein: CASSLKGLAVFTDTQYF
CDR3 DNA: TGTGCCAGCAGTTTAAAAGGATTAGCGGTATTCACAGATACGCAGTATTTT

D gene: NA
V gene: TRBV6-5
J gene: TRBJ1-1
clone size: NA
CDR3 length: 14
CDR3 protein: CASTEGGVYGEAFF
CDR3 DNA: TGTGCCAGCACCGAGGGGGGGGTTTACGGTGAAGCTTTCTTT

D gene: TRBD2
V gene: TRBV7-9
J gene: TRBJ2-1
clone size: NA
CDR3 length: 15
CDR3 protein: CASSFSGGGFNEQFF
CDR3 DNA: TGTGCCAGCAGCTTTAGCGGGGGGGGTTTCAATGAGCAGTTCTTC

D gene: NA
V gene: TRBV6-5
J gene: TRBJ1-1
clone size: NA
CDR3 length: 12
CDR3 protein: CAARRGGREAFF
CDR3 DNA: TGTGCCGCGAGGCGGGGGGGTCGGGAAGCTTTCTTT

D gene: NA
V gene: TRBV19
J gene: TRBJ2-7
clone size: NA
CDR3 length: 14
CDR3 protein: CASSIGGGSSEQYF
CDR3 DNA: TGTGCCAGTAGTATAGGTGGGGGATCCAGCGAGCAGTACTTC

D gene: TRBD1
V gene: TRBV4-1
J gene: TRBJ2-5
clone size: NA
CDR3 length: 15
CDR3 protein: CASSLGQGADETQYF
CDR3 DNA: TGCGCCAGCAGCCTGGGACAGGGGGCCGATGAGACCCAGTACTTC

D gene: NA
V gene: TRBV28
J gene: TRBJ2-2
clone size: once
CDR3 length: 11
CDR3 protein: CASSPSEELFF
CDR3 DNA: TGTGCCAGCTCCCCTTCCGAGGAGCTGTTTTTT

D gene: TRBD1
V gene: TRBV10-3
J gene: TRBJ1-1
clone size: once
CDR3 length: 17
CDR3 protein: CAISETGTGRFSAEAFF
CDR3 DNA: TGTGCCATCAGTGAGACCGGGACAGGGAGATTTTCGGCTGAAGCTTTCTTT

D gene: NA
V gene: TRBV9
J gene: TRBJ2-1
clone size: NA
CDR3 length: 14
CDR3 protein: CASSVFGGFNEQFF
CDR3 DNA: TGTGCCAGCAGCGTATTTGGGGGATTCAATGAGCAGTTCTTC

D gene: TRBD2
V gene: TRBV9
J gene: TRBJ2-7
clone size: NA
CDR3 length: 14
CDR3 protein: CASSERGTTYEQYF
CDR3 DNA: TGTGCCAGCAGTGAGCGGGGGACCACCTACGAGCAGTACTTC

D gene: NA
V gene: TRBV4-1
J gene: TRBJ1-4
clone size: NA
CDR3 length: 13
CDR3 protein: CASGDGLNEKLFF
CDR3 DNA: TGCGCCAGCGGGGACGGCCTTAATGAAAAACTGTTTTTT

D gene: NA
V gene: TRBV28
J gene: TRBJ1-6
clone size: NA
CDR3 length: 21
CDR3 protein: CASSSERAGTASFSYNSPLHF
CDR3 DNA: TGTGCCAGCAGTTCAGAGAGAGCCGGGACCGCCTCTTTCTCCTATAATTCACCCCTCCACTTT

D gene: NA
V gene: TRBV5-1
J gene: TRBJ2-7
clone size: NA
CDR3 length: 13
CDR3 protein: CASSLGSSYEQYF
CDR3 DNA: TGCGCCAGCAGCTTGGGGAGCTCCTACGAGCAGTACTTC

D gene: TRBD2
V gene: TRBV4-2
J gene: TRBJ2-3
clone size: NA
CDR3 length: 16
CDR3 protein: CASSSSGLADADTQYF
CDR3 DNA: TGTGCCAGCAGCTCCTCCGGACTAGCCGACGCAGATACGCAGTATTTT

D gene: NA
V gene: TRBV19
J gene: TRBJ2-6
clone size: NA
CDR3 length: 14
CDR3 protein: CATEGGSGANVLTF
CDR3 DNA: TGTGCCACCGAAGGGGGGTCTGGGGCCAACGTCCTGACTTTC

D gene: NA
V gene: TRBV2
J gene: TRBJ2-7
clone size: NA
CDR3 length: 15
CDR3 protein: CASSEGRLVSGEQYF
CDR3 DNA: TGTGCCAGCAGTGAAGGCCGGCTAGTCTCCGGCGAGCAGTACTTC

D gene: NA
V gene: TRBV29-1
J gene: TRBJ2-1
clone size: NA
CDR3 length: 11
CDR3 protein: CSAQWADEQFF
CDR3 DNA: TGCAGCGCCCAATGGGCGGATGAGCAGTTCTTC

D gene: NA
V gene: TRBV4-3
J gene: TRBJ1-1
clone size: NA
CDR3 length: 13
CDR3 protein: CASSQATEFEAFF
CDR3 DNA: TGCGCCAGCAGCCAAGCGACAGAGTTTGAAGCTTTCTTT

D gene: NA
V gene: TRBV5-6
J gene: TRBJ2-2
clone size: NA
CDR3 length: 14
CDR3 protein: CASRNGPNTGELFF
CDR3 DNA: TGTGCCAGCAGGAACGGGCCGAACACCGGGGAGCTGTTTTTT

D gene: TRBD2
V gene: TRBV9
J gene: TRBJ2-1
clone size: NA
CDR3 length: 16
CDR3 protein: CASTSPASGGLNEQFF
CDR3 DNA: TGTGCCAGCACCTCCCCTGCTAGCGGGGGGCTCAATGAGCAGTTCTTC

D gene: NA
V gene: TRBV6-6
J gene: TRBJ1-1
clone size: once
CDR3 length: 15
CDR3 protein: CASSYSESSNTEAFF
CDR3 DNA: TGTGCCAGCAGTTACTCGGAGTCCTCGAACACTGAAGCTTTCTTT

D gene: NA
V gene: TRBV7-9
J gene: TRBJ1-4
clone size: NA
CDR3 length: 14
CDR3 protein: CASRQGGTNEKLFF
CDR3 DNA: TGTGCCAGCAGGCAAGGGGGGACTAATGAAAAACTGTTTTTT

D gene: NA
V gene: TRBV11-1
J gene: TRBJ2-3
clone size: NA
CDR3 length: 15
CDR3 protein: CASSPTSSVTDTQYF
CDR3 DNA: TGTGCCAGCAGCCCCACTAGCTCCGTCACAGATACGCAGTATTTT

D gene: NA
V gene: TRBV10-2
J gene: TRBJ1-1
clone size: NA
CDR3 length: 14
CDR3 protein: CASSERQVNTEAFF
CDR3 DNA: TGCGCCAGCAGTGAGAGACAGGTGAACACTGAAGCTTTCTTT

D gene: TRBD1
V gene: TRBV5-8
J gene: TRBJ1-5
clone size: NA
CDR3 length: 14
CDR3 protein: CASSSKQGDQPQHF
CDR3 DNA: TGTGCCAGCAGCAGCAAACAGGGGGATCAGCCCCAGCATTTT

D gene: NA
V gene: TRBV14
J gene: TRBJ2-7
clone size: NA
CDR3 length: 15
CDR3 protein: CASSRYGTASYEQYF
CDR3 DNA: TGTGCCAGCAGCCGTTACGGGACTGCCTCCTACGAGCAGTACTTC

D gene: NA
V gene: TRBV4-3
J gene: TRBJ1-1
clone size: NA
CDR3 length: 14
CDR3 protein: CASSPVLGNTEAFF
CDR3 DNA: TGCGCCAGCAGCCCCGTGCTAGGGAACACTGAAGCTTTCTTT

D gene: NA
V gene: TRBV1
J gene: TRBJ2-3
clone size: NA
CDR3 length: 15
CDR3 protein: CTSSPAGDYTDTQYF
CDR3 DNA: TGCACCAGCAGCCCCGCGGGGGATTACACAGATACGCAGTATTTT

D gene: NA
V gene: TRBV6-5
J gene: TRBJ2-1
clone size: NA
CDR3 length: 15
CDR3 protein: CASSQDGSSYNEQFF
CDR3 DNA: TGTGCCAGCAGTCAGGACGGCTCCTCCTACAATGAGCAGTTCTTC

D gene: NA
V gene: TRBV27
J gene: TRBJ2-5
clone size: NA
CDR3 length: 14
CDR3 protein: CASSFLNEKETQYF
CDR3 DNA: TGTGCCAGCAGTTTTCTGAACGAAAAAGAGACCCAGTACTTC

D gene: NA
V gene: TRBV7-6
J gene: TRBJ2-2
clone size: NA
CDR3 length: 17
CDR3 protein: CASSLQRGSLTNGELFF
CDR3 DNA: TGTGCCAGCAGCTTACAGCGTGGTAGCCTGACGAACGGGGAGCTGTTTTTT

D gene: NA
V gene: TRBV4-3
J gene: TRBJ1-2
clone size: NA
CDR3 length: 14
CDR3 protein: CASSQDRGAGGYTF
CDR3 DNA: TGCGCCAGCAGCCAAGATCGGGGGGCGGGTGGCTACACCTTC

D gene: TRBD2
V gene: TRBV7-3
J gene: TRBJ2-3
clone size: NA
CDR3 length: 15
CDR3 protein: CASSSSGGGTDTQYF
CDR3 DNA: TGTGCCAGCAGCTCAAGCGGGGGGGGCACAGATACGCAGTATTTT

D gene: NA
V gene: TRBV7-3
J gene: TRBJ1-1
clone size: NA
CDR3 length: 14
CDR3 protein: CASSLGAGNTEAFF
CDR3 DNA: TGTGCCAGCAGCTTAGGGGCAGGGAACACTGAAGCTTTCTTT

D gene: TRBD2
V gene: TRBV6-5
J gene: TRBJ2-7
clone size: once
CDR3 length: 14
CDR3 protein: CASTSLAGDYEQYF
CDR3 DNA: TGTGCCAGCACCTCTCTAGCGGGGGACTACGAGCAGTACTTC

D gene: TRBD1
V gene: TRBV4-1
J gene: TRBJ2-7
clone size: NA
CDR3 length: 15
CDR3 protein: CASSHSSGTGGEQYF
CDR3 DNA: TGCGCCAGCAGCCACAGCTCCGGGACAGGGGGCGAGCAGTACTTC

D gene: TRBD1
V gene: TRBV2
J gene: TRBJ1-2
clone size: NA
CDR3 length: 15
CDR3 protein: CASSRTGTDGTGYTF
CDR3 DNA: TGTGCCAGCAGCAGGACAGGAACGGATGGAACGGGCTACACCTTC

D gene: TRBD2
V gene: TRBV19
J gene: TRBJ2-1
clone size: NA
CDR3 length: 17
CDR3 protein: CASISAGGPDSYNEQFF
CDR3 DNA: TGTGCCAGTATCTCAGCGGGGGGGCCCGATTCCTACAATGAGCAGTTCTTC

D gene: TRBD1
V gene: TRBV5-5
J gene: TRBJ2-7
clone size: NA
CDR3 length: 15
CDR3 protein: CASSLVRQGSYEQYF
CDR3 DNA: TGTGCCAGCAGCTTGGTGAGACAGGGATCCTACGAGCAGTACTTC

D gene: NA
V gene: TRBV28
J gene: TRBJ1-1
clone size: NA
CDR3 length: 13
CDR3 protein: CASSIGPNTEAFF
CDR3 DNA: TGTGCCAGCAGTATCGGACCGAACACTGAAGCTTTCTTT

D gene: NA
V gene: TRBV10-3
J gene: TRBJ2-1
clone size: NA
CDR3 length: 12
CDR3 protein: CAISGVGNEQFF
CDR3 DNA: TGTGCCATATCGGGGGTGGGAAATGAGCAGTTCTTC

D gene: NA
V gene: TRBV7-3
J gene: TRBJ2-3
clone size: NA
CDR3 length: 15
CDR3 protein: CASSLIAESTDTQYF
CDR3 DNA: TGTGCCAGCAGCTTAATTGCGGAGAGCACAGATACGCAGTATTTT